The rows below give T cell receptor beta chains drawn from one sample of a study of T-cell reconstitution after alpha-beta-depleted transplantation in children. TCRdb used MiXCR to reprocess the PCR reads, holding one entry per CDR3 protein. Among almost 500,000 distinct CDR3 sequences, approximately 10% were seen once, and the ten largest hold about 2.1%. The sequences come from PBMCs, collected before TCRalphabeta/CD19-depleted stem cell transplant. The receptors were sampled from a child aged 2-9 years with inherited bone marrow failure, due to receive a stem cell transplant. The CDR3 runs from the conserved cysteine through the conserved F or W. The D gene is left open where the match is weak. Not every row has a clone size; where given, it reads once, few, many or a size class.

j_gene	d_gene	abundance	v_gene	CDR3aa	CDR3nt
TRBJ1-4	-	few	TRBV20-1	CSARGQGGEKLFF	TGCAGTGCTAGAGGTCAGGGAGGCGAAAAACTGTTTTTT
TRBJ1-1	-	few	TRBV5-1	CASSATVGRNTEAFF	TGCGCCAGCAGCGCGACAGTCGGGAGGAACACTGAAGCTTTCTTT
TRBJ2-1	-	few	TRBV7-9	CASSPSGSPGQFF	TGTGCCAGCAGCCCCTCGGGGAGTCCGGGGCAGTTCTTC
TRBJ2-7	-	-	TRBV5-1	CASSPVGPYEQYF	TGCGCCAGCAGCCCCGTTGGACCCTACGAGCAGTACTTC
TRBJ1-2	-	many	TRBV19	CASSTTQNNYGYTF	TGTGCCAGTAGTACAACACAGAATAACTATGGCTACACCTTC
TRBJ2-7	TRBD1	many	TRBV12-3/TRBV12-4	CASTIIPGQGGPYEQYF	TGTGCCAGCACCATTATTCCGGGACAGGGGGGACCCTACGAGCAGTACTTC
TRBJ2-5	-	many	TRBV14	CASSRHRRYQETQYF	TGTGCCAGCAGCCGTCACAGGAGGTACCAAGAGACCCAGTACTTC
TRBJ2-7	TRBD1	few	TRBV4-1	CASSQDFRQGVYEQYF	TGCGCCAGCAGCCAAGATTTTCGACAGGGGGTCTACGAGCAGTACTTC
TRBJ2-1	-	many	TRBV3-1	CASSQSVGGEQFF	TGTGCCAGCAGCCAATCTGTTGGAGGTGAGCAGTTCTTC
TRBJ2-1	-	-	TRBV30	CAWRAPTSYNEQFF	TGTGCCTGGAGAGCCCCAACTTCCTACAATGAGCAGTTCTTC
TRBJ2-7	TRBD1	many	TRBV10-2	CASSEYTGGYEQYF	TGCGCCAGCAGTGAGTACACAGGGGGCTACGAGCAGTACTTC
TRBJ2-3	-	few	TRBV5-1	CASSLVVGQDTQYF	TGCGCCAGCAGCTTGGTCGTGGGTCAGGATACGCAGTATTTT
TRBJ2-7	-	-	TRBV27	CASSPIRGAPYEQYF	TGTGCCAGCAGTCCCATTCGTGGGGCCCCCTACGAGCAGTACTTC
TRBJ2-7	TRBD2	many	TRBV7-9	CAMQLAGVDSYEQYF	TGTGCCATGCAACTAGCGGGAGTTGACTCCTACGAGCAGTACTTC
TRBJ2-2	-	-	TRBV18	CASSQNGVTGELFF	TGTGCCAGCTCTCAAAACGGGGTCACCGGGGAGCTGTTTTTT
TRBJ2-5	-	few	TRBV7-2	CASSLDREVRGTQYF	TGTGCCAGCAGCTTAGACAGGGAGGTCAGGGGGACCCAGTACTTC
TRBJ2-7	-	many	TRBV28	CASSPQGKYEQYF	TGTGCCAGCAGCCCGCAGGGGAAGTACGAGCAGTACTTC
TRBJ1-5	-	-	TRBV7-8	CASSPRGEQPQHF	TGTGCCAGCAGCCCTCGGGGGGAACAGCCCCAGCATTTT
TRBJ2-1	TRBD2	many	TRBV24-1	CATSDPTTGREGLYNEQFF	TGTGCCACCAGTGACCCCACGACTGGGAGGGAGGGCCTTTACAATGAGCAGTTCTTC
TRBJ1-4	-	many	TRBV12-3/TRBV12-4	CASSLGQSINEKLFF	TGTGCCAGCAGTTTAGGACAGTCGATAAATGAAAAACTGTTTTTT
TRBJ2-5	TRBD2	-	TRBV4-3	CASSPRTSGLQETQYF	TGCGCCAGCAGCCCCCGGACTAGCGGGCTTCAAGAGACCCAGTACTTC
TRBJ2-2	-	many	TRBV7-2	CASSLGLFTPGELFF	TGTGCCAGCAGCCTCGGACTATTCACACCCGGGGAGCTGTTTTTT
TRBJ2-3	TRBD1	many	TRBV5-1	CASSSLRQGDTQYF	TGCGCCAGCAGCTCGCTACGACAGGGAGATACGCAGTATTTT
TRBJ2-3	-	many	TRBV20-1	CSASGGRPGGTDTQYF	TGCAGTGCTAGCGGGGGTCGGCCCGGTGGCACAGATACGCAGTATTTT
TRBJ2-3	-	-	TRBV7-8	CASSFGGRGSTDTQYF	TGTGCCAGCAGCTTTGGTGGGCGGGGTAGCACAGATACGCAGTATTTT
TRBJ2-1	TRBD2	many	TRBV4-3	CASSQPTSGMWTGEQFF	TGCGCCAGCAGCCAACCGACTAGCGGGATGTGGACGGGTGAGCAGTTCTTC
TRBJ1-4	-	few	TRBV11-1	CASSPSPRDIWLATNEKLFF	TGTGCCAGCAGCCCCAGCCCCCGGGACATTTGGCTGGCGACTAATGAAAAACTGTTTTTT
TRBJ1-3	TRBD1	few	TRBV20-1	CSARDRTGGGNTIYF	TGCAGTGCTAGAGATCGTACAGGGGGTGGAAACACCATATATTTT
TRBJ2-1	TRBD2	many	TRBV7-6	CASGLPPVAGGSYNEQFF	TGTGCCAGCGGGTTACCCCCGGTGGCGGGAGGGTCCTACAATGAGCAGTTCTTC
TRBJ2-3	TRBD2	many	TRBV7-6	CASSPTPAGGWDTQYF	TGTGCCAGCAGCCCTACGCCAGCGGGAGGCTGGGATACGCAGTATTTT
TRBJ2-7	-	few	TRBV5-6	CASSLFLLSYEQYF	TGTGCCAGCAGCTTGTTTCTCCTCAGCTACGAGCAGTACTTC
TRBJ2-3	-	-	TRBV28	CASSPPPEGKSTDTQYF	TGTGCCAGCAGTCCCCCCCCGGAGGGAAAAAGCACAGATACGCAGTATTTT
TRBJ1-4	TRBD1	many	TRBV12-3/TRBV12-4	CASSFIDRGYEKLFF	TGTGCCAGCAGCTTCATCGACAGGGGTTATGAAAAACTGTTTTTT
TRBJ1-6	-	-	TRBV12-3/TRBV12-4	CASSFSPGQRGAWNSPLHF	TGTGCCAGCAGTTTTAGCCCTGGGCAGAGGGGGGCTTGGAATTCACCCCTCCACTTT
TRBJ2-7	TRBD1	many	TRBV28	CASSLGGQGHEQYF	TGTGCCAGCAGTTTGGGGGGACAGGGCCACGAGCAGTACTTC
TRBJ1-1	-	many	TRBV7-9	CASSLVRAPDTEAFF	TGTGCCAGCAGCTTAGTCAGGGCGCCGGACACTGAAGCTTTCTTT
TRBJ2-2	TRBD2	few	TRBV6-5	CASTNLAGAGELFF	TGTGCCAGCACAAACCTAGCGGGAGCCGGGGAGCTGTTTTTT
TRBJ2-7	-	few	TRBV28	CASTKTGPYEQYF	TGTGCCAGCACCAAGACAGGACCTTACGAGCAGTACTTC
TRBJ1-5	TRBD1	many	TRBV24-1	CATQGAVGQPQHF	TGTGCCACCCAGGGGGCAGTGGGGCAGCCCCAGCATTTT
TRBJ1-2	TRBD1	many	TRBV29-1	CSVEDFRTGVGYTF	TGCAGCGTTGAAGATTTCCGGACAGGGGTAGGCTACACCTTC
TRBJ2-7	TRBD2	-	TRBV15	CATSSNPSGSLYEQYF	TGTGCCACCAGCAGCAACCCTAGCGGGAGTCTCTACGAGCAGTACTTC
TRBJ2-7	-	few	TRBV7-6	CASSQTGLPVYEQYF	TGTGCCAGCAGCCAAACCGGACTCCCCGTCTACGAGCAGTACTTC
TRBJ1-2	TRBD1	many	TRBV6-5	CASSYSSEGAGGYTF	TGTGCCAGCAGTTACTCGAGTGAGGGGGCTGGTGGCTACACCTTC